One sample yielded the 6 T cell receptor beta chains listed below, sequenced in a study of beta chain features in type 1 diabetes. Reverse transcription of all isolated RNA meant that expressed TCRB transcripts were sequenced. Assay used: immunoSEQ multiplex PCR; TCRdb lists only in-frame clones, some missing. Among about 470,000 clones listed, approximately 28% were seen once. The material sequenced was naive CD4+ T cells from blood. These receptors originate from a man younger than 35 in good health.

J is TRBJ2-7 and V is TRBV30, with D possibly TRBD2 on 5 matching bases. Looked up from germline, CDR1 is GTSNPN and CDR2 is SVGIG (reference sequence). V gave up 0 bases and J gave up 7 bases, with 7 bases separating them. This CDR3 has 11 amino acids. This CDR3 reads CAWSVPGEQYF. The CDR3 coding sequence is TGTGCCTGGAGTGTCCCGGGGGAGCAGTACTTC.

The chain uses TRBV2 and TRBJ2-1; 7 bases align to TRBD2. V was pared by 6 bases and J by 6 bases, with 17 bases of the junction left unmatched. The CDR3 has 17 residues. The germline V gene encodes CDR1 SNHLY and CDR2 FYNNEI. This CDR3 is CASREPLGRESVNEQFF. For the CDR3, the DNA is TGTGCCAGCAGAGAGCCCTTGGGGCGGGAGTCTGTCAATGAGCAGTTCTTC.

This clone was counted between two and nine times. The chain uses TRBV19 and TRBJ2-7; a possible D gene is TRBD2 (6 bases). Germline loops: CDR1 LNHDA, CDR2 SQIVND (reference sequence). V shed 9 bases and J shed 2 bases, with 14 bases lying between them. This CDR3 is built from 13 residues. In nucleotides, the CDR3 is TGTGCCAGCCGGGCCCGCGGGGCCTACGAGCAGTACTTC. Translation: CASRARGAYEQYF.

The chain couples TRBV9 to TRBJ2-3, with 9 bases identical to TRBD2. Germline assignment: CDR1 SGDLS and CDR2 YYNGEE. The CDR3 covers 18 residues. Trimming at V came to 2 bases and at J to 5 bases, leaving 15 bases not matched to a gene. CDR3 nucleotide sequence: TGTGCCAGCAGCGTCCCCCCGGCGGCTAGCGGGACGGAAGATACGCAGTATTTT. Its protein product is CASSVPPAASGTEDTQYF.

This chain connects TRBV7-9 to TRBJ2-3; D uncertain. This CDR3 contains 13 residues. The ends were cut back, 5 bases at V and 4 bases at J, with 10 bases in the middle. Germline V CDR1 and CDR2: SEHNR, FQNEAQ (reference sequence). This CDR3 is CASSPVGSDTQYF. CDR3 nucleotide sequence: TGTGCCAGCAGCCCAGTGGGGTCAGATACGCAGTATTTT.

This clone was counted a few times. This chain joins TRBV7-9 and TRBJ2-7, with D possibly being TRBD2 (6 bases). V shed 3 bases and J shed 9 bases, with 15 bases lying between them. Germline V CDR1 and CDR2: SEHNR, FQNEAQ (reference sequence). The CDR3 has 13 residues. For the CDR3, the DNA is TGTGCCAGCAGCTTGGAGGGCATCGGTCGGCAGTACTTC. It is translated as CASSLEGIGRQYF.